The entry below describes one T cell receptor (beta chain). Trimming took 6 bases from V and 1 from J; bases not matched to a gene: 2. The CDR3 extends over 14 amino acids. CDR1 and CDR2 (germline): SGHTA, FQGNSA. Clones were read by immunoSEQ multiplex PCR, and TCRdb kept only the in-frame ones, dropping some. The sample holds some 170,000 clones, more than 75% seen once. This sample was taken from a study of blood T cell repertoires in COVID-19. Study summary: PBMCs, B-cell-depleted T cells, or T cells provided the cDNA or gDNA that made up the material.

This receptor was obtained from a woman in her forties or fifties with active or convalescent COVID-19. The sample taken for sequencing was peripheral blood. V is TRBV7-2 and J is TRBJ2-7; 11 bases match TRBD1. The CDR3 nucleotides read TGTGCCAGCAGGGGACAGGGGGTTTCCTACGAGCAGTACTTC. Its protein is CASRGQGVSYEQYF.